The clone carrying this T cell receptor beta chain was recorded at least ten times. Its antigen remains unknown. The time point is: newly diagnosed GD, antithyroid drugs for less than 3 months. The authors made the TCR library using RNA they extracted from PBMCs. In each case, Graves' disease was diagnosed per American Thyroid Association guidelines. The V gene's germline CDR1 is MNHEY and CDR2 SMNVEV (reference sequence). V lost 2 bases and J lost 15, with 11 bases in between. The CDR3 runs 11 residues. The data were obtained in a study of regulatory T cells in long-lasting Graves disease. Findings of the study overall: Relative to newly diagnosed Graves' patients, persistent ones had lower TCR diversity. Under persistent disease, TRBV28, TRBJ1-2 and TRBJ2-5 were used preferentially.

To make TCR beta libraries, researchers used iRepertoire HTBI primers and Arm-PCR of CDR3 regions. Each CDR3 protein is one row after TCRdb ran MiXCR on the multiplex PCR reads. The sample yields about 220,000 distinct CDR3 sequences, around 16% seen once. The sample in question was peripheral blood mononuclear cells (PBMCs), obtained at new diagnosis, from a patient treated with antithyroid drugs. The chain employs TRBV27 and TRBJ2-1; tentatively, D is TRBD1 or TRBD2 (6 bases each). This clonotype was obtained from a female donor with Graves disease. The CDR3 DNA is TGTGCCAGCAGTTTAGGGGGCGGGGTGTTCTTC. Its translation is CASSLGGGVFF.